This TCR beta chain is from a study of blood T cell repertoires in COVID-19. Using immunoSEQ multiplex PCR, the repertoire was profiled, and TCRdb retains in-frame clones only, with some absent. Of 300,000 or so clones listed, about nine tenths were seen once; the top ten hold approximately 1.5%. Deletions cut 6 bases from V and 4 bases from J, with 9 bases between. Germline V gives CDR1 SNHLY, CDR2 FYNNEI. The CDR3 contains 12 residues. The material sequenced was peripheral blood. This clonotype originated in a woman aged 35 to 49 who had recovered from COVID-19. The genes are TRBV2 and TRBJ1-1; D is possibly TRBD1 (5 bases). The CDR3: CASSRVGTEAFF. CDR3 DNA: TGTGCCAGCAGCAGGGTTGGCACTGAAGCTTTCTTT. Based on the CDR3 plus reference TRBV2 and TRBJ1-1, the full variable domain is EPEVTQTPSHQVTQMGQEVILRCVPISNHLYFYWYRQILGQKVEFLVSFYNNEISEKSEIFDDQFSVERPDGSNFTLKIRSTKLEDSAMYFCASSRVGTEAFFGQGTRLTVV.